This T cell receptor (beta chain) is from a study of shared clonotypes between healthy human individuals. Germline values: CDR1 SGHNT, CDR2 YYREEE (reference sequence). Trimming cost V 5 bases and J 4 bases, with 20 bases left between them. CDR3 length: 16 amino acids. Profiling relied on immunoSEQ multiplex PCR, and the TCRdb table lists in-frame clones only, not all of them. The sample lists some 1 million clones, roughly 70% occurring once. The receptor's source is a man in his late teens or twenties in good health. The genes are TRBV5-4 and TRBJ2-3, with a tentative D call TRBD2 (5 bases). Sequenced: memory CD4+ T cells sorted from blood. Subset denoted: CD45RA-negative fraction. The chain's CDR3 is CASRTLGVGAADTQYF. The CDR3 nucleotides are TGTGCCAGCAGAACTCTGGGTGTGGGAGCGGCAGATACGCAGTATTTT.